The 24 T cell receptor beta chains given below trace back to one sample, sequenced in a study of regulatory T cells in long-lasting Graves disease. As to time point: newly diagnosed GD, antithyroid drugs for less than 3 months. Generation of the TCR library employed RNA extracted from PBMCs. Construction of the TCR beta libraries employed iRepertoire HTBI primers in conjunction with Arm-PCR of CDR3 regions. Via MiXCR, TCRdb re-called the multiplex PCR reads, giving one row per CDR3 protein. The sample contains fewer than 400,000 distinct CDR3 sequences, over 15% of which appear only once. Material: peripheral blood mononuclear cells (PBMCs), obtained at new diagnosis, from a patient treated with antithyroid drugs. These TCRs come from a female donor with Graves disease.

This clonotype was counted at least ten times. The CDR3 region has the DNA TGTGCCAGCAGCTATAGGAAGGGACGAGGCTACAATGAGCAGTTCTTC. Translation: CASSYRKGRGYNEQFF. This chain connects TRBV7-9 to TRBJ2-1; D tentatively fits TRBD1 or TRBD2 (5 bases each). Germline V gene lookup returns CDR1 SEHNR and CDR2 FQNEAQ (reference sequence). The V and J ends lost 4 bases and 3 bases respectively, with 16 bases between them. The CDR3 is made up of 16 amino acids.

This clonotype came up many times. The chain is built from TRBV28 and TRBJ1-2; a possible D gene is TRBD1 (6 bases). This CDR3 has 13 residues. The germline V and J ends were trimmed by 5 bases and 6 bases, with 13 bases remaining between them. The germline V gene encodes CDR1 MDHEN and CDR2 SYDVKM. This CDR3 reads CASSRTDRDGYTF. The CDR3 DNA reads TGTGCCAGCAGTCGGACAGATCGTGATGGCTACACCTTC.

This clonotype has a handful of counts. The V and J genes are TRBV28 and TRBJ1-5, with a possible D match to TRBD1 (5 bases). The V end lost 3 bases, the J end lost 0 bases, and 12 bases lay between the germline ends. This CDR3 has 16 residues. From germline, CDR1 is MDHEN and CDR2 SYDVKM. The CDR3, as DNA: TGTGCCAGCAGTTTCCCCGGACATAATAGCAATCAGCCCCAGCATTTT. Amino acid sequence: CASSFPGHNSNQPQHF.

This clonotype was observed at least ten times. The V gene is TRBV12-3 or TRBV12-4, the J gene TRBJ2-3; maybe TRBD2 (6 bases). The V and J ends lost 5 bases and 2 bases respectively, with 14 bases between them. The CDR3 spans 15 residues. The DNA for the CDR3 is TGTGCCAGCAGTCCACCGCGGACTAACACAGATACGCAGTATTTT. The encoded protein is CASSPPRTNTDTQYF.

In its sample, this clonotype was seen many times. The rearrangement uses TRBV11-2 and TRBJ2-4; TRBD1 matches 7 bases. The CDR3 length is 16 residues. V was pared by 4 bases and J by 0 bases, with 6 bases of the junction left unmatched. Germline assignment: CDR1 SGHAT and CDR2 FQNNGV. In nucleotides, the CDR3 is TGTGCCAGCAGCTCGACAGGGCCCATAGCCAAAAACATTCAGTACTTC. Its translation: CASSSTGPIAKNIQYF.

This clonotype appeared many times. The rearrangement uses TRBV10-2 and TRBJ1-1; D is undetermined. Germline-derived CDR1 and CDR2 are WSHSY and SAAADI. V was clipped by 6 bases and J by 8 bases, with 22 bases between them. CDR3 length equals 15 residues. CDR3 protein: CASRALDGRMREAFF. The CDR3 DNA is TGCGCCAGCAGGGCCCTTGACGGTCGGATGAGGGAAGCTTTCTTT.

In this sample, this clonotype turned up many times. The chain uses TRBV15 and TRBJ2-5; no clear D. Looked up from germline, CDR1 is LNHNV and CDR2 is YYDKDF (reference sequence). The CDR3 is 15 residues long. Trimming took 0 bases from V and 5 from J, leaving 13 bases between them. CDR3 loop: CATSRDRLGGETQYF. CDR3 DNA: TGTGCCACCAGCAGAGATCGGCTGGGTGGGGAGACCCAGTACTTC.

This clonotype was observed many times. This chain connects TRBV12-3 or TRBV12-4 to TRBJ1-5; D is unclear. The germline V and J ends were trimmed by 3 bases and 3 bases, with 3 bases remaining between them. CDR3 size: 12 residues. The CDR3 sequence is CASSFYNQPQHF. The CDR3, as DNA: TGTGCCAGCAGTTTTTACAATCAGCCCCAGCATTTT.

Ten or more counts support this clonotype. The chain uses TRBV12-5 and TRBJ1-1, with D unclear. The CDR3 length is 14 residues. The germline V gene encodes CDR1 LGHNT and CDR2 FRNRAP. Trimming shortened V by 0 bases and J by 1 base, and 6 bases separated the two germline ends. CDR3 loop: CASGLVGENTEAFF. In DNA form, the CDR3 reads TGTGCTAGTGGTTTGGTAGGTGAGAACACTGAAGCTTTCTTT.

This clonotype was recorded at least ten times. The V call is TRBV6-2 or TRBV6-3, the J call TRBJ2-3; a possible D gene is TRBD2 (6 bases). Germline values: CDR1 MNHEY, CDR2 SVGEGT. The CDR3 sequence is 13 residues long. Trimming took off 5 bases at V and 6 bases at J, with 12 bases between the two ends. The CDR3 sequence is CASSDGGSDTQYF. DNA for the CDR3: TGTGCCAGCAGTGATGGGGGGAGTGATACGCAGTATTTT.

This clonotype was seen ten or more times. V is TRBV3-1 and J is TRBJ2-7; 10 bases align to TRBD1. This CDR3 has 15 residues. Germline CDR1 LGHDT, CDR2 YNNKEL (reference sequence). V lost 4 bases and J lost 2; bases outside the gene matches: 5. The CDR3: CASSPWTGGTYEQYF. The DNA for the CDR3 is TGTGCCAGCAGCCCGTGGACAGGGGGAACCTACGAGCAGTACTTC.

This clonotype was counted between two and nine times. This chain uses TRBV12-3 or TRBV12-4 with TRBJ2-1, with a possible D match to TRBD2 (6 bases). This CDR3 contains 15 residues. V lost 7 bases and J 7 bases, leaving 20 bases between the germline ends. This CDR3 is CASKIGGSGRNEQFF. CDR3 nucleotide sequence: TGTGCCAGCAAGATAGGAGGGAGTGGAAGGAATGAGCAGTTCTTC.

Only a few counts were recorded for this clonotype. The V gene is TRBV4-1, the J gene TRBJ1-2, with D possibly TRBD1 on 6 matching bases. The V end was cut by 4 bases, the J end by 2 bases, with 17 bases between. Per the germline V gene, CDR1 is MGHRA and CDR2 is YSYEKL. The CDR3 extends over 16 amino acids. The CDR3: CASSPPYRGANYGYTF. CDR3 nucleotides: TGCGCCAGCAGCCCTCCGTACCGGGGGGCGAACTATGGCTACACCTTC.

With regard to this clonotype: A read error may account for a junction end that differs from germline. The V call is TRBV3-1, the J call TRBJ2-1, with 7 bases lining up with TRBD2. The germline CDR1 and CDR2 sequences are LGHDT and YNNKEL (reference sequence). CDR3 size: 15 residues. Written as DNA, the CDR3 is TGTGCCCGCAGTAAGGCTGGCGGGAGAGACAATGAGCAGTTCTTC. Residues: CARSKAGGRDNEQFF.

This clonotype was detected many times. CDR3: CASSPGDGMKGEQYF. The CDR3 DNA follows: TGTGCCAGCAGCCCCGGAGACGGGATGAAGGGCGAGCAGTACTTC. V gene TRBV5-6 combines with J gene TRBJ2-7; possible D gene TRBD2, 5 bases. CDR1 is SGHDT and CDR2 is YYEEEE in the germline V gene. V was cut by 4 bases and J by 6 bases, with 20 bases left in between. The CDR3 is 15 amino acids.

The rearrangement joins TRBV28 to TRBJ2-1, with a tentative D call TRBD2 (6 bases). V shed 3 bases and J shed 1 base, with 10 bases lying between them. Germline V gene sequence: CDR1 MDHEN, CDR2 SYDVKM. The CDR3 is made up of 15 amino acids. The CDR3 nucleotides are TGTGCCAGCAGTTTGTTAGCGGATTCCTACAATGAGCAGTTCTTC. Translated, it gives CASSLLADSYNEQFF. Complete variable domain (other parts from reference TRBV28 and TRBJ2-1): DVKVTQSSRYLVKRTGEKVFLECVQDMDHENMFWYRQDPGLGLRLIYFSYDVKMKEKGDIPEGYSVSREKKERFSLILESASTNQTSMYLCASSLLADSYNEQFFGPGTRLTVL.

Regarding this clonotype: Since a much larger clone is just one base distant, this may be a read error. The chain joins TRBV10-3 to TRBJ2-5; no clear D gene. Germline V gene data show CDR1 as ENHRY and CDR2 as SYGVKD. The CDR3 extends over 12 amino acids. With 7 bases removed from V and 11 bases from J, the gap between germline ends came to 17 bases. The chain's CDR3 is CAIKDSNNEQYF. The CDR3 nucleotides are TGTGCCATCAAAGACTCCAACAATGAGCAGTACTTC.

Regarding this clonotype: One end of the junction is discordant with germline, which a read error may explain. The chain is built from TRBV20-1 and TRBJ2-4; D may be TRBD2 (5 bases). CDR1 is DFQATT, CDR2 SNEGSKA, per germline (reference sequence). There are 15 residues in the CDR3. The DNA for the CDR3 is TGCAGTGCTAGTATGTCAAACCTAGCCAAAAGCATTCAGTACTTC. The encoded protein is CSASMSNLAKSIQYF.

This clonotype was seen ten or more times. At one boundary the junction diverges from the germline segment, which might be a read error. The rearrangement joins TRBV6-1 to TRBJ2-5; the match to TRBD1 covers 10 bases. Germline V gene sequence: CDR1 MNHNS, CDR2 SASEGT. CDR3 size: 14 residues. The CDR3 nucleotides read TGTGCCAGCAGTAACCGGGACAGGGGCCGCCCCCCGGACTTC. This gives the protein CASSNRDRGRPPDF.

Concerning this clonotype itself: A much larger clonotype is one base distant, so this may be a read error. The CDR3 nucleotides are TGTGCCAGCAGTTCCGGGGGGGTCTGGGAAAAACTGTTTTTT. This encodes CASSSGGVWEKLFF. The chain carries TRBV28 and TRBJ1-4; perhaps TRBD1 as D (5 bases). Germline V gene lookup returns CDR1 MDHEN and CDR2 SYDVKM. This CDR3 has 14 amino acids. With 4 bases removed from V and 8 bases from J, the gap between germline ends came to 14 bases.

On this clonotype: A far larger clone is off by one base, so a read error is likely. A read error is likely, as this CDR3 ends without the conserved phenylalanine or tryptophan. The J gene is TRBJ1-1, the V gene TRBV27; 7 nucleotides match TRBD1. V was clipped by 5 bases and J by 9 bases; unmatched bases: 18. CDR1 is MNHEY, CDR2 SMNVEV, per germline (reference sequence). This CDR3 has 16 residues. Here the CDR3 DNA reads TGTGCCAGCAGTGAAAGTTTGGGACAGAGATCGGAGAAAGCTTTCTCT. It is translated as CASSESLGQRSEKAFS.

This clonotype showed up many times. The chain combines TRBV2 with TRBJ2-5; perhaps D is TRBD1 or TRBD2 (5 bases each). Trimming removed 7 bases from V and 6 bases from J, with 15 bases in between. This CDR3 has 13 residues. Per the germline V gene, CDR1 is SNHLY and CDR2 is FYNNEI. DNA for the CDR3: TGTGCCAGCACCCCTGGGGGAGTGAAGACCCAGTACTTC. It is translated as CASTPGGVKTQYF.

Concerning this clonotype itself: A read error may account for a junction end that differs from germline. The chain links TRBV9 to TRBJ2-3; unclear D gene. This CDR3 region has 15 residues. Germline V gene data show CDR1 as SGDLS and CDR2 as YYNGEE. CDR3 in amino acids: CAGSVHPPSTDTQYF. In nucleotides, the CDR3 is TGTGCCGGCAGCGTACATCCTCCTAGTACAGATACGCAGTATTTT.

This clonotype appeared once. The J gene is TRBJ1-2, the V gene TRBV12-3 or TRBV12-4, with unresolved D. Trimming took 6 bases from V and 5 from J, leaving 19 bases between them. The CDR3 has 15 amino acids. In DNA form, the CDR3 reads TGTGCCAGCAGCTACTCAGCCTCAGCTGGATATGGCTACACCTTC. Protein product: CASSYSASAGYGYTF.